This record concerns one T cell receptor (beta chain) sequence. The clone's antigen remains unknown. Base qualities are not provided; no much larger clone lies one nucleotide away. The library was generated by the immunoSEQ multiplex PCR assay. A mixture of 60 forward primers for TCR Vbeta segments and 13 reverse primers for TCR Jbeta segments was used in the multiplex PCR. The CDR3 region of rearranged TCR beta genes was amplified from genomic DNA with a multiplex PCR assay. On the Illumina HiSeq System, the amplified TCR beta libraries were sequenced as 87-base-pair reads. The published analysis was carried out like this. A later analysis tallied 75 million to 95 million unique TCR beta chains across the 666 repertoires, and 10 million to 11 million of those chains were shared by two or more donors. A nearest-neighbor algorithm error-corrected the raw reads and collapsed the reads into unique sequences, merging closely related sequences to remove PCR and sequencing errors. Alignment of CDR3 sequences to IMGT reference sequences was used to assign V, D and J gene segments. Each retained sequence needed at least a six-nucleotide match to both a V gene segment and a J gene segment. A rearrangement was called productive if the CDR3 had no stop codons and remained in frame with V and J, and every other rearrangement was called non-productive. Following IMGT convention, CDR3 was defined as the stretch from the second conserved V-encoded cysteine to the conserved J-encoded phenylalanine. In an earlier analysis of around 540 of the donors, sequences lacking an unambiguous match to a single V gene segment were excluded. In an earlier analysis of more than 500 of the donors, a V segment was called functional when productive rearrangements were above 56.7%, and segregating when the standard deviation between donors exceeded 5%. A statistical classification framework was built for diagnosing cytomegalovirus status from the catalog of TCR beta chain sequences. V and J gene assignment, in a later analysis, came from comparing TCR nucleotide sequences with IMGT/GENE-DB human TR gene sequences. The TCRdist pipeline was used in a later analysis to assign CDR3 sequences and most-parsimonious VDJ recombination scenarios. A later analysis defined each TCR beta chain by its CDR3 amino acid sequence plus V-gene family, and excluded reads lacking a unique V-gene family. A later analysis removed nearly 600 highly shared, low-generation-probability nucleotide sequences to deal with suspected cross-contamination and a sequencing artifact. For each public chain, a later analysis derived a clonal expansion index from normalized ranks of inferred template counts within each repertoire. In a later analysis, generation probabilities were computed using a VDJ recombination model fitted to out-of-frame rearrangements, and the results were checked against IGoR. Hypergeometric tests were used in a later analysis to score TCR-TCR, TCR-HLA and TCR-CMV co-occurrence, with a repertoire-size bias correction applied to the TCR pairs. In a later analysis, false discovery rates were estimated by permuting HLA or CMV assignments 20 times. A later analysis grouped co-occurring TCRs with DBSCAN, adding TCRdist sequence similarity when clustering within HLA-allele-positive subsets. Repertoires with fewer than 30,000 or more than 120,000 public chains were left out of co-occurrence clustering, as were about five repertoires with anomalous nucleotide sharing. The immuneACCESS repertoire file appears here via TCRdb, limited to in-frame rearrangements. These files lack a portion of the clones; in checked studies, under half of the deficit traces to unresolved V genes, and the cause of the others is not known. The V and J calls and clone size come from that table; D and trimming were worked out from the DNA. Recorded for this sample are some 150,000 clones; more than 65% of them occurred a single time. The ten top clones hold 1.5% to 2% of the sample.

The cohort consisted of 666 healthy bone marrow donors. Cohort members were all nominally healthy when sampled, although unrecorded immune exposures were likely present. The donor tested CMV seronegative, placing the donor among the 350 to 400 seronegative members of the cohort. A peripheral blood sample was collected from each donor, and TCR beta sequencing was performed on peripheral blood mononuclear cells. Genomic DNA was extracted from the blood cell samples with the Qiagen DNeasy Blood Extraction Kit. This sample was taken from a study of cytomegalovirus exposure and HLA in healthy donors (dated by TCRdb to 2016 to 2017). A note on the overall study: An earlier analysis of several hundred of the donors reported 276 Gb of sequence data and some 100 million unique TCR beta sequences from 150 million to 200 million T cells. In an earlier analysis of 587 of the donors, high-throughput TCR beta sequencing was used to judge whether each TCR beta V gene segment behaved as functional or pseudogenic. To study patterns of TCR occurrence, a later analysis re-analyzed previously published TCR beta repertoires from hundreds of donors and added high-resolution HLA genotyping. Both class I and class II loci were covered by HLA typing, at four-digit resolution. Among some 410 genotyped donors of the cohort, an average of approximately 220,000 unique TCR beta nucleotide sequences was sequenced per donor, of which roughly 18% were non-productive. Rather than drawing on any new phenotypic data, the later analysis identified candidate immune exposures from TCR beta sequences and the way those sequences occurred across donors. Several DR-DQ haplotypes were handled as single units for association and clustering because linkage in the cohort was strong. A later genetic analysis took genome-wide SNP genotypes for about 65% of the 666 donors and used that subset as a discovery cohort. High-throughput TCR immunosequencing, statistical association of individual TCRs with disease status, and machine learning were combined to predict cytomegalovirus infection status. In addition to the first cohort of hundreds of subjects, a separate validation cohort of 130 or so different subjects was used. Donor age, sex, ethnicity and CMV serostatus were compiled together with the repertoire data. The study aimed to test whether signatures of past pathogen exposure could be identified by cataloging public T cell receptors. All discovery cohort repertoires had been generated on a single sequencing platform. Typing coverage varied by locus: 629-630 donors for A, B, C, DRB1 and DQB1; more than 500 for DQA1; around 610 for DPA1; more than 450 for DPB1. An early release covering over 500 HLA-typed donors comprised about 300 gigabases of sequencing data and about 90 million unique TCR sequences. Of the roughly 400 genotyped donors, roughly 80% fell in the genetic ancestry cluster associated with self-reported Caucasian donors. Using immunosequencing, the study profiled T cell repertoires from 640 or so subjects and related those repertoires to cytomegalovirus serostatus.

V was cut back by 2 bases and J by 7 bases, leaving a gap of 14 bases between them. Including cysteine and phenylalanine, the CDR3 has 14 amino acids. Here the CDR3 DNA is all that survives: 42 bases in frame from base 1. Based on the germline V gene (reference sequence), the CDR1 and CDR2 sequences are PRHDT and FYEKMQ. Summary of the overall study and its limitations: A few of the identified cytomegalovirus-associated TCR beta chains were confirmed in vitro to be specific for cytomegalovirus antigens. Strong co-occurrence of HLA alleles, especially DR and DQ, made assigning TCR associations to individual alleles difficult. Specific HLA alleles were associated with some 15,000 TCR beta sequences at a false discovery rate of 0.05 in a later analysis. The classifier was reported to diagnose cytomegalovirus status with high specificity and sensitivity in both the original cohort and the validation cohort. A further reported finding was that TCR beta sequences accurately predicted the HLA-A and HLA-B alleles for most subjects in the first cohort. HLA typing was unavailable for some donors at each locus, so association tests used only the typed subset. An association between a missense DCLRE1C variant and V-gene and J-gene trimming of TCR beta chains was found in a later genetic analysis and replicated in an independent cohort. In a later analysis, most CMV-associated TCR beta chains were found to appear HLA-restricted, with HLA associations seemingly driven largely by CMV exposure. Roughly uniform sequencing depth across donors was assumed in presence/absence analyses, although this assumption may not hold. In a later analysis, the rate of TCR association differed among HLA loci, with DRB1 alleles having the most associated TCRs and HLA-C alleles having the fewest. Because counts were too low, around 17 rarely observed V segments, including chromosome 9 orphons, were left out of the earlier analysis of approximately 580 of the donors. In an earlier analysis of 587 of the donors, most TCR beta V segments were observed in productive rearrangements about 87% or about 30% of the time, broadly matching IMGT annotations. While some public TCRs were present in many individuals, most TCR sequences turned up only very rarely across donors. The cohort was sequenced for TCR beta chains only, and without alpha or paired-chain data the features that could be detected were limited. Immune exposure information for the cohort was limited to CMV serostatus. In the study, approximately 160 TCR beta chains were listed as associated with cytomegalovirus. Compared with the approximately 710-donor mean, donors in an Asian-associated ancestry cluster had fewer N-insertions in productive TCRs, according to a later genetic analysis. A later analysis reported that several top co-occurrence clusters appeared linked to parvovirus B19, influenza, CMV and Epstein-Barr virus. A group of highly shared sequence variants was considered likely to be a technical artifact of the sequencing pipeline. Linkage disequilibrium might explain the correlated functional status among segregating V segments, but an unknown experimental factor could not be excluded. In a later analysis, HLA-associated TCR beta chains showed more clonal expansion and lower generation probabilities than non-associated chains that were equally common. Some IMGT-functional V segments, including TRBV6-2 and TRBV6-3, could not be distinguished by the 87-base-pair reads and were therefore excluded. The authors suggested that the approach could potentially be extended to other disease states and immunological phenotypes.

Rearrangement joined TRBV13 to TRBJ1-2; the D segment could be TRBD1, given 5 matching bases. The sequenced sample was PBMCs. The TCR comes from a woman in her thirties in good health and CMV-seronegative. The CDR3 region reads CASSLRGLSAGYTF. The nucleotides are TGTGCCAGCAGCTTAAGGGGTTTATCGGCTGGCTACACCTTC.